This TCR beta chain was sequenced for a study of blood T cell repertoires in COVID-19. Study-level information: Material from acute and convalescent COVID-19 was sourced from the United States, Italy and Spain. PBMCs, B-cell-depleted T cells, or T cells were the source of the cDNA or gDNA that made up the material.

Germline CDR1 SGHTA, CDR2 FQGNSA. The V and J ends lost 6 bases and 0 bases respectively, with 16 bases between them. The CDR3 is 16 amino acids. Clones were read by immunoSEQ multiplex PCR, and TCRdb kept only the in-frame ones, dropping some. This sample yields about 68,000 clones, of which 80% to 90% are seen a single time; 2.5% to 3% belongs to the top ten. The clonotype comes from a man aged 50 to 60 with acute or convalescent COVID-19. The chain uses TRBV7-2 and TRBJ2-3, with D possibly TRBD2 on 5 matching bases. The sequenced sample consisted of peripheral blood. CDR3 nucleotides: TGTGCCAGCAGGGGAGCATTTGGCGGGAGCACAGATACGCAGTATTTT. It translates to CASRGAFGGSTDTQYF.